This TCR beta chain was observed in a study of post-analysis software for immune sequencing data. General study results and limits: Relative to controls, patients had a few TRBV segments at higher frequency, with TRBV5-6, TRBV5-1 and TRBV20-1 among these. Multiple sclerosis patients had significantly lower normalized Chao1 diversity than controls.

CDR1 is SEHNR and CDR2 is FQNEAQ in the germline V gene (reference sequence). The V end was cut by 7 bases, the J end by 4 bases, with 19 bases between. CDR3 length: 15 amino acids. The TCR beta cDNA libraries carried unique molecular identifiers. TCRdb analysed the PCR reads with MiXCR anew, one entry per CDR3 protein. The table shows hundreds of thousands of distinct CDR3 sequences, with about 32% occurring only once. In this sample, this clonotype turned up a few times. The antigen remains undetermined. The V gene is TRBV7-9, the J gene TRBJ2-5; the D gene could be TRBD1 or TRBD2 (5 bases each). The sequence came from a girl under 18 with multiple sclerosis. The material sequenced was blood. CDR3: CASTPPVSGRETQYF. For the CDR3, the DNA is TGTGCCAGCACTCCCCCTGTATCGGGGCGAGAGACCCAGTACTTC.